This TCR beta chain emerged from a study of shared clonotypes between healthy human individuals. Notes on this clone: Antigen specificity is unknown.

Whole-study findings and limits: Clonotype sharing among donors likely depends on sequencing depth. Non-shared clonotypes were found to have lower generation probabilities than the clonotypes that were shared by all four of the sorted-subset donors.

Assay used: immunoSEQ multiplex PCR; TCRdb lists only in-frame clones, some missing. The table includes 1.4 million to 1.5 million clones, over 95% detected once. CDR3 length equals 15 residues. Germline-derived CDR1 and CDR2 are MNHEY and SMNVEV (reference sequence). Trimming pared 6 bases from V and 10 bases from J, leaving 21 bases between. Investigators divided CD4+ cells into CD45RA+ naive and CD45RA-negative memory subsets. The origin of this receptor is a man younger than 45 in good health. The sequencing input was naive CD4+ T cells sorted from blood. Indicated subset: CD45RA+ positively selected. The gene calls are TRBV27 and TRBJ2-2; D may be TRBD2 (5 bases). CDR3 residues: CASSPSHAGSEELFF. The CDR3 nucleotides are TGTGCCAGCAGCCCCTCCCACGCGGGTAGTGAGGAGCTGTTTTTT.